The entry below gives a single T cell receptor beta chain sequence along with its context. In germline, CDR1 is MDHEN, CDR2 SYDVKM. This CDR3 region has 16 residues. With 3 bases removed from V and 5 bases from J, the gap between germline ends came to 14 bases. This entry is derived from a study of blood T cell repertoires in COVID-19. The repertoire was sequenced with immunoSEQ multiplex PCR; TCRdb's copy has only in-frame clones and lacks some. The sample shows about 100,000 clones, about 90% of them seen only once. The sequencing input was peripheral blood. The sequence was collected from a man aged 25-45 years in a cohort sampled during active COVID-19. The chain is built from TRBV28 and TRBJ1-6; TRBD1 might be the D (6 bases). The CDR3 region has the DNA TGTGCCAGCAGTTTCGTATCCAGGGGTAATAATTCACCCCTCCACTTT. As protein: CASSFVSRGNNSPLHF.